This T cell receptor beta chain emerged from a study of tumor and adjacent non-tumor tissue in lung cancer (dated by TCRdb to between 2018 and 2020). As for the study more broadly: Patients with adenocarcinoma (roughly 12), squamous cell carcinoma (2) and small cell lung cancer (1) were included in the cohort. Sequencing produced 100 million to 150 million productive TCRbeta reads in total, an average of approximately 4.5 million reads per sample. For each patient, one tumor sample and one normal lung sample were taken, giving around 31 paired specimens that underwent TCRbeta CDR3 sequencing. The roughly 15 patients were aged roughly 30 to 85 years, included ten or so men and 5 women, and had TNM stage I to III disease. The study compared bulk TCRbeta repertoires between lung tumor tissue and matched distant non-tumor lung tissue from some 14 lung cancer patients. What the work shows at the level of the full study, not this receptor alone: With only roughly 16 patients in the cohort, the authors noted that larger samples and more detailed clinical data are needed. The top 100 clones accounted for a significantly larger cumulative portion of the repertoire in normal lung than in tumor tissue. TCR diversity (inverse Simpson) was significantly higher in tumor than in normal lung tissue (around 450 vs 150, P = 0.0075, Mann-Whitney U test). Neither the sequencing platform nor unique molecular identifiers are named or mentioned anywhere in the methods. Peripheral blood was not sequenced, so blood TCRbeta repertoires in these lung cancer patients were not examined. TCR diversity was significantly higher in younger patients, and higher tumor TCR diversity was associated with shorter overall and disease-free survival.

The library was obtained by multiplex PCR. Sequencing instrument: Illumina HiSeq 2500. TCRbeta libraries were built by three rounds of nested PCR using primers (Table S4), following protocols modified from ARM-PCR. PCR products of 200-500 bp were gel-excised and purified with the QIAquick gel extraction kit before sequencing. The authors' analysis ran thus. Reads were cleaned using Trimmomatic, were merged into complete CDR3 sequences using FLASH, and were assigned to V(D)J germline segments using MiTCR. Clonal diversity was computed as the inverse Simpson's index with VDJtools. Productive reads were defined as in-frame sequences without a premature stop codon. The public sequencing data were trimmed at Q25 with fastp and processed into clonotypes with MiXCR by TCRdb, which kept only in-frame beta chains. All rows with the same CDR3 protein become a single entry with the most common DNA and genes. The V and J calls reflect TCRdb's pipeline rather than the authors' work. The sample table lists about 98,000 distinct CDR3 sequences, less than 85% of them with a count of one. In total, the top ten clones hold roughly 29% of the sample.

RNA was isolated from bulk unsorted tissue, and RNA quality was assessed with a NanoDrop ND-1000 and an Agilent 2100. Normal lung samples were distant non-tumor tissue taken more than 3 cm from the tumor edge. Newly diagnosed lung cancer patients without prior chemotherapy who had been admitted for thoracic surgery in China between August and November 2014 were enrolled as donors. The study excluded patients who had received radiotherapy or chemotherapy before or who had another cancer at the same time. Pieces of surgical tissue measuring about 1-2 cm3 were kept in RNAlater solution and stored at -80 degrees C until use. This clonotype was counted at least ten times. Its antigen is currently not known. Within one base of it there is no much larger clone, and no base qualities were kept. V was cut back by 0 bases and J by 0 bases, leaving a gap of 6 bases between them. The CDR3 starts with the cysteine, ends with the phenylalanine, and has 15 residues. Left in the record is the CDR3 DNA by itself, 45 bases read in frame from the first base. The germline V gene encodes CDR1 LGHNA and CDR2 YNFKEQ.

The rearrangement combines TRBV4-2 with TRBJ1-5; no D gene is confidently identified. The clonotype comes from a man in his 60s with small cell lung cancer. Sequenced: distant non-tumor lung tissue. The CDR3 sequence is CASSQDLTSNQPQHF. The DNA is TGTGCCAGCAGCCAAGACCTCACTAGCAATCAGCCCCAGCATTTT.